This paragraph covers one TCR beta chain sequence. The sample is drawn from a study of blood T cell repertoires in COVID-19. Per the original methods: Quantification of nucleated cells was approximated via reference gene primer amplification. The data were produced by immunoSEQ multiplex PCR, yet TCRdb's version contains in-frame clones alone and is incomplete. That table is the source of V, J and clone size, and D and trimming were worked out from the DNA. The table includes a few hundred thousand clones, around 89% detected once. Looked up from germline, CDR1 is LNHNV and CDR2 is YYDKDF (reference sequence). Trimming left V 0 bases short and J 4 bases short, with 16 bases between. The CDR3 spans 17 residues.

The sequence was obtained from a man between 35 and 55 years old with acute or convalescent COVID-19. Sequences were obtained from peripheral blood. The rearrangement links TRBV15 to TRBJ1-5; D may be TRBD1 (6 bases). The CDR3 nucleotides are TGTGCCACCAGCAGAGATAGGGGGTTGACGGGTAATCAGCCCCAGCATTTT. Protein sequence: CATSRDRGLTGNQPQHF.